The clone carrying this T cell receptor (beta chain) was seen only a few times. The CDR3 is 14 amino acids. Germline CDR1 SGHRS, CDR2 YFSETQ. The V end lost 2 bases, the J end lost 3 bases, and 11 bases lay between the germline ends. The source of the sample is a study of blood T cell repertoires in COVID-19. Sequencing was performed with immunoSEQ multiplex PCR; in TCRdb, only in-frame clones are kept and a portion is missing. Of 97,000 or so clones listed, around 73% are singletons. The TCR originated in a man in his sixties with active or convalescent COVID-19. What was sequenced was peripheral blood. The rearrangement joins TRBV5-1 to TRBJ1-2; D call uncertain. CDR3: CASSFNSGDYGYTF. In nucleotides, the CDR3 is TGCGCCAGCAGCTTTAATTCGGGAGACTATGGCTACACCTTC.